One and the same sample provided the 2 T cell receptor beta chains below, sequenced in a study of blood T cell repertoires in COVID-19 (dated by TCRdb to 2018 to 2021). Library preparation was by the immunoSEQ multiplex PCR assay. TCRdb retrieved this table from immuneACCESS and kept in-frame rearrangements only. Not all clones are present; in checked studies, unresolved V genes account for under half, and no reason is known for the remainder. The sample records approximately 310,000 clones, around 84% of which are singletons. Under 2% of the sample rests with the top ten. The sample consisted of PBMCs or T cells enriched from blood (not recorded which). The receptors originated from a woman aged 25 to 39 who had been exposed to COVID-19.

This clone was seen a handful of times. The rearrangement uses TRBV28 and TRBJ1-2; D possibly corresponds to TRBD1 (6 bases). This CDR3 spans 15 amino acids. Germline V CDR1 and CDR2: MDHEN, SYDVKM. Trimming stripped 6 bases from V and 2 bases from J, with 16 bases between. The CDR3 sequence is CASSQEGVSNYGYTF. Written as DNA, the CDR3 is TGTGCCAGCAGCCAAGAGGGGGTATCCAACTATGGCTACACCTTC.

The V call is TRBV9, the J call TRBJ2-2, with D unresolved. CDR1 is SGDLS and CDR2 is YYNGEE in the germline V gene. The CDR3 covers 13 residues. V lost 2 bases and J lost 5, with 7 bases in between. The CDR3 DNA is TGTGCCAGCAGCGTCTCCGGGACCGGGGAGCTGTTTTTT. This sequence encodes CASSVSGTGELFF.